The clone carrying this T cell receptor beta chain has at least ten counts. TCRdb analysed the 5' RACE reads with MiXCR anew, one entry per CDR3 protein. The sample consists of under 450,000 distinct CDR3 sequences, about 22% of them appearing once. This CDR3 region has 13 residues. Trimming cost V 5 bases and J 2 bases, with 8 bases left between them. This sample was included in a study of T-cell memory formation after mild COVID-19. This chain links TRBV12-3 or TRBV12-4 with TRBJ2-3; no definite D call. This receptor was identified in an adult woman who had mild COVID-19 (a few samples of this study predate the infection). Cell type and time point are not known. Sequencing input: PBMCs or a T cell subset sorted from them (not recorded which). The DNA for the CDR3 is TGTGCCAGCAGTCCTAGAAACACAGATACGCAGTATTTT. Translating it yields CASSPRNTDTQYF.